These 19 T cell receptor beta chains came from one sample sequenced in a study of T cells after yellow fever vaccination. TCRdb redid the calling of the 5' RACE reads with MiXCR, one entry per CDR3 protein. The sample lists approximately 330,000 distinct CDR3 sequences, roughly an eighth seen once, with about 3% in the top ten. The sequencing used CD4+ T cells sorted from PBMCs, collected 15 days after the yellow fever booster vaccination. The receptors stem from a man aged 18 to 30 who received the YFV17D yellow fever vaccine.

This rearrangement joins TRBV12-3 or TRBV12-4 to TRBJ2-1; 8 bases fit TRBD1. Unmatched junction bases numbered 10, after V lost 6 bases and J lost 6 bases. The CDR3 runs 15 residues. CDR3 region: CASSLDRGWVNEQFF. CDR3 nucleotide sequence: TGTGCCAGCAGCCTAGACAGGGGATGGGTCAATGAGCAGTTCTTC.

This clonotype has only one observation. V usage is TRBV5-1 and J usage is TRBJ2-5; D assignment may be TRBD1 or TRBD2 (5 bases each). CDR1 and CDR2 (germline): SGHRS, YFSETQ. Trimming took 2 bases from V and 4 from J, leaving 12 bases between them. The CDR3 totals 14 residues. The CDR3 here is CASSFGAEGETQYF. The CDR3 nucleotides read TGCGCCAGCAGCTTCGGGGCCGAGGGAGAGACCCAGTACTTC.

At least ten counts were recorded for this clonotype. Here the CDR3 reads CASSPGQPAETQYF. CDR3 nucleotides: TGTGCCAGCTCACCGGGACAGCCGGCAGAGACCCAGTACTTC. The rearrangement joins TRBV18 to TRBJ2-5; 7 bases map to TRBD1. Germline lookup yields CDR1 KGHSH and CDR2 LQKENI. This CDR3 is 14 amino acids long. The trim removed 3 bases at V and 4 bases at J, leaving 5 bases unmatched.

The V call is TRBV19, the J call TRBJ1-4; weak D call: TRBD1 (5 bases). The CDR3 spans 16 residues. The V gene's germline CDR1 is LNHDA and CDR2 SQIVND (reference sequence). V was cut by 6 bases and J by 4 bases, with 18 bases left in between. The chain's CDR3 is CASRLGVGQHNEKLFF. In nucleotides, the CDR3 is TGTGCCAGTAGACTGGGGGTTGGCCAACATAATGAAAAACTGTTTTTT.

This clonotype was picked up a small number of times. The chain couples TRBV5-1 to TRBJ2-1; TRBD2 agrees at 11 bases. CDR3 length equals 15 residues. V lost 4 bases, J lost 10 bases, and 10 bases stayed unmatched. Germline V gene data show CDR1 as SGHRS and CDR2 as YFSETQ. The CDR3 loop reads CASSPTSGGPREQFF. The CDR3 nucleotides read TGCGCCAGCAGCCCAACTAGCGGGGGCCCCCGAGAGCAGTTCTTC.

This clonotype has ten or more counts. The chain recombines TRBV5-6 with TRBJ2-1; TRBD1 might be the D (6 bases). CDR1 and CDR2 from the germline V gene are SGHDT and YYEEEE. Between the trimmed V and J ends, which lost 6 bases and 0 bases, there was a span of 10 bases. The CDR3 loop spans 14 amino acids. The CDR3 is CASITGSSYNEQFF. Written as DNA, the CDR3 is TGTGCCAGCATCACAGGGAGCTCCTACAATGAGCAGTTCTTC.

In its sample, this clonotype was seen a few times. The chain carries TRBV20-1 and TRBJ2-1; no clear D gene. The CDR3 contains 14 residues. Per germline, CDR1 DFQATT and CDR2 SNEGSKA (reference sequence). V gave up 3 bases and J gave up 0 bases, with 9 bases separating them. CDR3 in amino acids: CSASSGDSYNEQFF. DNA for the CDR3: TGCAGTGCTAGTAGTGGAGACTCCTACAATGAGCAGTTCTTC.

This clonotype was seen a handful of times. This chain uses TRBV12-3 or TRBV12-4 with TRBJ1-3; D unclear. There are 14 residues in the CDR3. V shed 7 bases and J shed 3 bases, with 13 bases lying between them. The CDR3 DNA reads as TGTGCCAGCATAGAAGGGCTGAGTGGAAACACCATATATTTT. This sequence encodes CASIEGLSGNTIYF.

This clonotype was picked up many times. V and J are TRBV7-2 and TRBJ2-1; possible D gene TRBD1, 6 bases. V gave up 1 base and J gave up 8 bases, with 15 bases separating them. This CDR3 spans 15 amino acids. Per the germline V gene, CDR1 is SGHTA and CDR2 is FQGNSA. CDR3 coding DNA: TGTGCCAGCAGCTTAGGTCGGGGACAACTCGATGAGCAGTTCTTC. It yields the protein CASSLGRGQLDEQFF.

In DNA form, the CDR3 reads TGTGCCAGCAGCCAGGCAGGGAAAGAGACCCAGTACTTC. Translating it yields CASSQAGKETQYF. V is TRBV25-1 and J is TRBJ2-5; D is perhaps TRBD1 (5 bases). V lost 6 bases, J lost 3 bases, and 11 bases lay in between. The CDR3 covers 13 residues. Germline V gene data show CDR1 as MGHDK and CDR2 as SYGVNS.

This chain connects TRBV20-1 to TRBJ2-3; TRBD1 agrees at 7 bases. CDR3 length: 14 amino acids. The germline CDR1 and CDR2 sequences are DFQATT and SNEGSKA (reference sequence). The junction had 6 bases not matched to a gene; V was cut back by 5 bases and J by 1 base. CDR3 amino acids: CSAPDRVRTDTQYF. Written as DNA, the CDR3 is TGCAGTGCTCCCGACAGGGTCCGCACAGATACGCAGTATTTT.

V and J are TRBV7-3 and TRBJ2-5; tentatively, D is TRBD2 (6 bases). Germline V gene lookup returns CDR1 SGHTA and CDR2 FQGTGA. V lost 5 bases, J lost 4 bases, and 17 bases lay in between. The CDR3 covers 15 residues. CDR3: CASSAGSRFAETQYF. The CDR3 nucleotides are TGTGCCAGCAGCGCGGGGTCTAGGTTCGCAGAGACCCAGTACTTC.

This clonotype has ten or more counts. The rearrangement uses TRBV5-1 and TRBJ1-2, with D tentatively TRBD1 (5 bases). This CDR3 has 15 residues. Between the trimmed V and J ends, which lost 4 bases and 8 bases, there was a span of 21 bases. Germline assignment: CDR1 SGHRS and CDR2 YFSETQ. CDR3 region: CASSKDQGYRRGYTF. In DNA form, the CDR3 reads TGCGCCAGCAGCAAGGACCAGGGATACCGCCGGGGCTACACCTTC.

The chain recombines TRBV5-1 with TRBJ1-5; possible D gene TRBD1, 5 bases. CDR3 length: 15 amino acids. Germline CDR1 and CDR2: SGHRS and YFSETQ. Trimming stripped 1 base from V and 8 bases from J, with 16 bases between. The CDR3 nucleotides read TGCGCCAGCAGCTTGTTTGGAGGCCTGGGGGAGCCCCAGCATTTT. Encoded protein: CASSLFGGLGEPQHF. Complete variable domain (other parts from reference TRBV5-1 and TRBJ1-5): KAGVTQTPRYLIKTRGQQVTLSCSPISGHRSVSWYQQTPGQGLQFLFEYFSETQRNKGNFPGRFSGRQFSNSRSEMNVSTLELGDSALYLCASSLFGGLGEPQHFGDGTRLSIL.

V usage is TRBV6-5 and J usage is TRBJ1-5; 7 bases map to TRBD1. This CDR3 has 13 residues. Germline loops: CDR1 MNHEY, CDR2 SVGAGI. V gave up 6 bases and J gave up 6 bases; unmatched junction bases: 5. In DNA, the CDR3 is TGTGCCAGCAGACCACAGGGGTCTCAGCCCCAGCATTTT. It encodes CASRPQGSQPQHF.

This clonotype was recorded once. This sequence joins TRBV6-2 or TRBV6-3 and TRBJ2-1, with 16 bases matching TRBD2. The CDR3 is made up of 15 amino acids. Per the germline V gene, CDR1 is MNHEY and CDR2 is SVGEGT. With V trimmed by 6 bases and J by 10 bases, 6 bases remained unmatched. CDR3 DNA: TGTGCCAGCAGACCGGGACTAGCGGGGGGGCGAGAGCAGTTCTTC. As protein: CASRPGLAGGREQFF.

This clonotype turned up a few times. The rearrangement links TRBV20-1 to TRBJ2-5; D assignment may be TRBD1 or TRBD2 (6 bases each). With 3 bases removed from V and 4 bases from J, the gap between germline ends came to 15 bases. The V gene's germline CDR1 is DFQATT and CDR2 SNEGSKA (reference sequence). The CDR3 sequence is 14 residues long. CDR3 bases: TGCAGTGCTAGGGGGGGCCCCTCCGGAGAGACCCAGTACTTC. It yields the protein CSARGGPSGETQYF.

The rearrangement uses TRBV5-1 and TRBJ2-5, with TRBD2 matching 7 bases. The CDR3 is 14 amino acids. Trimming removed 4 bases from V and 3 bases from J; junction bases left unmatched: 6. Germline lookup yields CDR1 SGHRS and CDR2 YFSETQ. In DNA, the CDR3 is TGCGCCAGCAGCCGGCTGGGGAGGGAAGAGACCCAGTACTTC. Translation: CASSRLGREETQYF.

The chain carries TRBV28 and TRBJ2-4, with D perhaps matching TRBD2 (6 bases). Germline loops: CDR1 MDHEN, CDR2 SYDVKM. Trimming shortened V by 6 bases and J by 8 bases, and 17 bases separated the two germline ends. There are 14 residues in the CDR3. The CDR3 nucleotides read TGTGCCAGCAGCTTGGTCGGGGGTCGTCACATTCAGTACTTC. Amino acids: CASSLVGGRHIQYF.